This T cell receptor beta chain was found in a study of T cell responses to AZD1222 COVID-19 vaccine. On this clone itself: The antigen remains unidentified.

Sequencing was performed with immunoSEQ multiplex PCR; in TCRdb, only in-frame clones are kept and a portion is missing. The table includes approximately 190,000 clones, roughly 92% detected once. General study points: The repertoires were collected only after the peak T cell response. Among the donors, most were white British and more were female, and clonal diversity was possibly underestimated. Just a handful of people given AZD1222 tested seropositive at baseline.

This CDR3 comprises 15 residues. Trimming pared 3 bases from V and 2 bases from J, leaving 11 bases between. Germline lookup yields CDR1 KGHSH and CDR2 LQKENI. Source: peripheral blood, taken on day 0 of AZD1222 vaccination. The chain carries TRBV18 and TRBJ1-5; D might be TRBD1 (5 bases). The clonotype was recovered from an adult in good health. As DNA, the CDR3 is TGTGCCAGCTCACCGGCCCGGGACGGCAATCAGCCCCAGCATTTT. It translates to CASSPARDGNQPQHF.